The rows below give T cell receptor beta chains drawn from one sample of a study of cytomegalovirus exposure and HLA in healthy donors. Method: immunoSEQ multiplex PCR; TCRdb's copy keeps in-frame clones and lacks some. The sample contains roughly 100,000 clones, 60% to 85% of which appear only once. The source material was PBMCs. These receptors all come from a man aged 45-60 years in good health and CMV-seropositive. The CDR3 runs from the conserved cysteine through the conserved F or W. D genes are given only for firm matches. A row's size may be missing; if present it is once, few, many or a size class.

CDR3nt,CDR3aa,d_gene,v_gene,abundance,j_gene
TGTGCCAGCAGCGGACTAGCGGATAGCACAGATACGCAGTATTTT,CASSGLADSTDTQYF,TRBD2,TRBV9,once,TRBJ2-3
TGTGCCAGCTCAGCGAGCAGGGACACTGAAGCTTTCTTT,CASSASRDTEAFF,NA,TRBV18,NA,TRBJ1-1
TGTGCCAGCAGCGTAGGTCCGGGACTAGCGGGAGTTGAGTTCTTC,CASSVGPGLAGVEFF,TRBD2,TRBV9,NA,TRBJ2-1
TGTGCCAGCAGCCCCCTGGCCCGGACTAGTCCCGGGGAGCTGTTTTTT,CASSPLARTSPGELFF,TRBD2,TRBV11-2,once,TRBJ2-2
TGTGCCAGCAGCCGTCTAGCGGTGGCCTACAATGAGCAGTTCTTC,CASSRLAVAYNEQFF,TRBD2,TRBV6-1,NA,TRBJ2-1
TGTGCCAGCAGTTTCAGACAGGGCTACTCCTACGAGCAGTACTTC,CASSFRQGYSYEQYF,TRBD1,TRBV28,NA,TRBJ2-7
TGTGCCAGCAGTTCTACAGGGGGCAGAGGCTACACCTTC,CASSSTGGRGYTF,TRBD1,TRBV6-6,NA,TRBJ1-2
TGTGCCAGCAGAGGTCCTAGGCCCCCTTACGAGCAGTACTTC,CASRGPRPPYEQYF,NA,TRBV27,once,TRBJ2-7
TGCGCCAGCAGTGAAGGGACAGGGCCTTCTTATAGCAATCAGCCCCAGCATTTT,CASSEGTGPSYSNQPQHF,TRBD1,TRBV10-1,NA,TRBJ1-5
TGTGCCTGGCTCCAATCGGGCGGGAGATGGAATGAGCAGTTCTTC,CAWLQSGGRWNEQFF,TRBD2,TRBV30,NA,TRBJ2-1
TGCGCCAGCCTTAAAGAGGGCGCAGATACGCAGTATTTT,CASLKEGADTQYF,NA,TRBV5-1,NA,TRBJ2-3
TGTGCCAGCAGTTTATTAGGGGGCATTGAAGCTTTCTTT,CASSLLGGIEAFF,TRBD1,TRBV28,NA,TRBJ1-1
TGTGCCAGCAGCCCCGACATTTTCACCGGGGAGCTGTTTTTT,CASSPDIFTGELFF,NA,TRBV7-9,NA,TRBJ2-2
TGTGCCAGCAGCTTAGGGGGCGGCCCCGATACGCAGTATTTT,CASSLGGGPDTQYF,NA,TRBV11-2,NA,TRBJ2-3
TGTGCCAGCAGCAGACAGGGGCAGGGACTAGCGGGAGTGACCCAGTACTTC,CASSRQGQGLAGVTQYF,TRBD2,TRBV9,NA,TRBJ2-5
TGTGCCAGCAAGAGGGACACCAACTACGGCGAGCAGTACTTC,CASKRDTNYGEQYF,NA,TRBV7-9,NA,TRBJ2-7
TGCGCCAGCAGCTCGGGACAGGGCGCTGGAAACACCATATATTTT,CASSSGQGAGNTIYF,TRBD1,TRBV5-1,NA,TRBJ1-3
TGTGCCTGGAACCTCGCGCGGAGCTCCTATAATTCACCCCTCCACTTT,CAWNLARSSYNSPLHF,NA,TRBV30,NA,TRBJ1-6
TGTGCCACCAGCAGAGATCCTGCGGGAGGGCGCACAGATACGCAGTATTTT,CATSRDPAGGRTDTQYF,TRBD2,TRBV15,NA,TRBJ2-3
TGTGCCAGCAGCGGGGGCGATAGCAATCAGCCCCAGCATTTT,CASSGGDSNQPQHF,NA,TRBV9,NA,TRBJ1-5
TGTGCCAGCAGTTCGACAGGGGGCATAACTAATGAAAAACTGTTTTTT,CASSSTGGITNEKLFF,TRBD1,TRBV28,NA,TRBJ1-4
TGTGCCAGCAGCCTCAGCGGGACAGGGAATCAGCCCCAGCATTTT,CASSLSGTGNQPQHF,TRBD1,TRBV7-9,NA,TRBJ1-5
TGTGCCAGCAGTGTTTCTTTGGGGGGTGGAGATACGCAGTATTTT,CASSVSLGGGDTQYF,NA,TRBV6-1,NA,TRBJ2-3
TGTGCCAGCGGAACAGGGGGCAACGAGCAGTTCTTC,CASGTGGNEQFF,TRBD1,TRBV6-1,NA,TRBJ2-1
TGTGCCAGCGTACCGGGACTAGCGATTCCCCAGGAGCAGTTCTTC,CASVPGLAIPQEQFF,TRBD2,TRBV6-6,NA,TRBJ2-1
TGTGCCAGCAGCCCTCTAGCGGGACAAACCTACAATGAGCAGTTCTTC,CASSPLAGQTYNEQFF,TRBD2,TRBV5-4,NA,TRBJ2-1
TGTGCCAGCAGCAACCGGGACTGGGGAGTCAATGAGCAGTTCTTC,CASSNRDWGVNEQFF,NA,TRBV11-2,NA,TRBJ2-1
TGTGCCTGGAGTAAGACTAGTTACGAGCAGTACTTC,CAWSKTSYEQYF,NA,TRBV30,NA,TRBJ2-7
TGTGCCAGCTCACAAGGACAGGGGGCGGGGGAGCAGTACTTC,CASSQGQGAGEQYF,TRBD1,TRBV18,few,TRBJ2-7
TGTGCCAGCAGCTTAGACGCTAGCGGGAGGACCAATGAGCAGTTCTTC,CASSLDASGRTNEQFF,TRBD2,TRBV7-2,once,TRBJ2-1
TGTGCCACCAGCAATGCCACTAGCGGTCTAGATACGCAGTATTTT,CATSNATSGLDTQYF,TRBD2,TRBV15,once,TRBJ2-3
TGTGCCAGTCTCAAAAGGGGGTACGGCACCGGGGAGCTGTTTTTT,CASLKRGYGTGELFF,NA,TRBV28,few,TRBJ2-2
TGCGCCAGCAGCCCGCCCACGGGGGACACTGAAGCTTTCTTT,CASSPPTGDTEAFF,NA,TRBV5-1,NA,TRBJ1-1
TGTGCCAGCACCTACCCGACAGGGAATGGCTACACCTTC,CASTYPTGNGYTF,TRBD1,TRBV27,NA,TRBJ1-2
TGTGCCAGCAGCTTAAGTGGTTACGAGCAGTACTTC,CASSLSGYEQYF,NA,TRBV7-9,NA,TRBJ2-7
TGTGCCAGTAGTGGCTCCGGGGGGCAAGAGACCCAGTACTTC,CASSGSGGQETQYF,TRBD2,TRBV19,NA,TRBJ2-5
TGTGCCAGCAGTTCGCCTACAGGGAGTGGAAACACCATATATTTT,CASSSPTGSGNTIYF,NA,TRBV28,NA,TRBJ1-3
TGTGCCAGCGGGGACAGGGCCTACGAGCAGTACTTC,CASGDRAYEQYF,TRBD1,TRBV27,once,TRBJ2-7
TGTGCCAGCAGTTTATCGGTGACAGGGTCCGGGGAGCTGTTTTTT,CASSLSVTGSGELFF,TRBD1,TRBV27,NA,TRBJ2-2
TGTGCCAGCAGCTTAGGGCAGGGTGACATTCAGTACTTC,CASSLGQGDIQYF,NA,TRBV7-3,NA,TRBJ2-4
TGTGCCAGCAGTCTAACTAGCGGGAGGGCAGATACGCAGTATTTT,CASSLTSGRADTQYF,TRBD2,TRBV6-5,NA,TRBJ2-3
TGTGCCAGCAGTCGGACAGGGGAAGGCTACGAGCAGTACTTC,CASSRTGEGYEQYF,TRBD1,TRBV6-5,NA,TRBJ2-7
TGTGCCTGGGGCTTTGCGACTAGCACAGATACGCAGTATTTT,CAWGFATSTDTQYF,NA,TRBV30,NA,TRBJ2-3
TGTGCCAGCAGTGGTGGACAGGGGTACGAGCAGTACTTC,CASSGGQGYEQYF,TRBD1,TRBV25-1,NA,TRBJ2-7
TGCGCCAGCAGCTCACAGGGGAATGAGCAGTTCTTC,CASSSQGNEQFF,TRBD1,TRBV5-1,NA,TRBJ2-1
TGTGCCAGCAGCTTGGGGGCAGGGCCCGGTAGTCCCGGTGGCTACACCTTC,CASSLGAGPGSPGGYTF,NA,TRBV5-6,NA,TRBJ1-2
TGTGCCAGCAGTTCGCTCTTTGAGGCCAACAATCAGCCCCAGCATTTT,CASSSLFEANNQPQHF,NA,TRBV28,NA,TRBJ1-5
TGTGCCAGTACTCCAAATAGCGGGAGGGCTGAAGATACGCAGTATTTT,CASTPNSGRAEDTQYF,TRBD2,TRBV19,NA,TRBJ2-3
TGTGCCAGCAAGGGAGACACTTACAATGAGCAGTTCTTC,CASKGDTYNEQFF,NA,TRBV6-5,NA,TRBJ2-1
TGTGCCAGCAGTTTGGTCGCGGGAAGGGGCTATGGCTACACCTTC,CASSLVAGRGYGYTF,NA,TRBV28,NA,TRBJ1-2
TGTGCCAGCAGCTTAGCGTATGGGACAGGGCATACGCAGTATTTT,CASSLAYGTGHTQYF,TRBD1,TRBV7-6,NA,TRBJ2-3
TGTGCCAGCAGCTCCAGACTAGCGGGAGACTCAGATACGCAGTATTTT,CASSSRLAGDSDTQYF,TRBD2,TRBV5-4,once,TRBJ2-3
TGTGCCATCACTAGCGGGGGTGGCGAAACCCAGTACTTC,CAITSGGGETQYF,TRBD2,TRBV10-3,once,TRBJ2-5
TGCGCCAGCAGCTTGGATACCGGGACTAGCGGGAAGGTGCAGTACTTC,CASSLDTGTSGKVQYF,TRBD2,TRBV5-1,NA,TRBJ2-7